This T cell receptor beta chain appears in the sequencing data of a study of beta chain features in type 1 diabetes. The overall study: Sorted cells from all samples, numbering 100 million to 120 million, were examined.

Germline CDR1 reads SGHTA; CDR2 reads FQGNSA. V shed 5 bases and J 2 bases; nucleotides not matched to a gene: 12. The CDR3 has 17 amino acids. The entirety of the isolated RNA underwent reverse transcription, so expressed TCRB transcripts were sequenced. About 960,000 reads were obtained per stem cell-like memory T cell sample on average. Some clones are missing from TCRdb's copy, which holds only in-frame ones; the method was immunoSEQ multiplex PCR. The profile shows roughly 45,000 clones, about 50% of them singletons. With respect to this clone: Its antigen remains unidentified.

General observations from the study: All four CD4+ subsets from Type 1 diabetes patients carried moderately but significantly shorter TCRB CDR3s. Any HLA type influence on TCRB rearrangement was left unresolved here.

The sequencing input was stem cell memory CD4+ T cells from blood. V and J are TRBV7-2 and TRBJ1-5, with 7 bases lining up with TRBD1. The sequence derives from a woman aged 30 to 39 in good health. The chain's CDR3 is CASSPPNRGWGNQPQHF. CDR3 nucleotides: TGTGCCAGCAGCCCACCGAACAGGGGATGGGGCAATCAGCCCCAGCATTTT.